The 30 T cell receptor beta chains in this list originate from one sample, sequenced in a study of blood T cells in healthy people across ages. It was with a sample-barcoded 5' primer and a J-beta primer mix that a second PCR of roughly 7 to 12 cycles was run. TCRdb recomputed calls from the 5' RACE reads with MiXCR, one row per CDR3 protein. The data contain about 620,000 distinct CDR3 sequences, more than 45% of them singletons. Sequencing was performed on blood. The source is a woman aged 80 or over in good health.

This chain's CDR3 is CASSLVLRGAYEQYF. In DNA form, the CDR3 reads TGTGCCAGCAGCTTAGTTCTCCGGGGGGCCTACGAGCAGTACTTC. The chain combines TRBV7-9 with TRBJ2-7; 7 bases match TRBD2. The CDR3 has 15 residues. V shed 1 base and J 2 bases; nucleotides not matched to a gene: 5. Germline values: CDR1 SEHNR, CDR2 FQNEAQ (reference sequence).

V gene TRBV7-2 combines with J gene TRBJ2-4, with 7 bases that match TRBD2. In germline, CDR1 is SGHTA, CDR2 FQGNSA. The CDR3 totals 16 residues. The ends lost 1 base at V and 5 bases at J; junction bases unmatched: 8. The CDR3 here is CASSLVLARVENIQYF. CDR3 sequence (DNA): TGTGCCAGCAGCTTAGTACTAGCGAGGGTTGAAAACATTCAGTACTTC.

V gene TRBV20-1 combines with J gene TRBJ2-3, with 8 bases aligning to TRBD1. The J segment lost 1 base and the V segment lost 3 bases, leaving 6 bases of the junction unmatched. CDR3 length: 15 residues. Looked up from germline, CDR1 is DFQATT and CDR2 is SNEGSKA (reference sequence). The CDR3 DNA follows: TGCAGTGCTAGTTCGATGACAGGGGGCACAGATACGCAGTATTTT. Translated, it gives CSASSMTGGTDTQYF.

This clonotype was detected only once. The junction departs from the called germline gene at one end, perhaps through a read error. The V call is TRBV2, the J call TRBJ2-4, with D hard to call. TRBJ2-7 matches the DNA end more closely, so the J call is doubtful. CDR1 is SNHLY, CDR2 FYNNEI, per germline. There are 14 residues in the CDR3. As DNA, the CDR3 is TGTGCCTGCAGTGAACAAGGCTTGGGTAACGAGCAGTACTTC. Translating gives CACSEQGLGNEQYF.

The chain recombines TRBV13 with TRBJ1-1; D gene uncertain. CDR1 and CDR2 (germline): PRHDT, FYEKMQ (reference sequence). The CDR3 has 14 residues. V was clipped by 4 bases and J by 3 bases, with 12 bases between them. The CDR3: CASSSSYVDTEAFF. Written as DNA, the CDR3 is TGTGCCAGCAGCTCAAGCTACGTGGACACTGAAGCTTTCTTT.

This sequence joins TRBV29-1 and TRBJ1-2, with a possible D match to TRBD1 (6 bases). This CDR3 is 12 amino acids long. V dropped 6 bases and J dropped 5 bases, with 13 bases sitting between them. Germline assignment: CDR1 SQVTM and CDR2 ANQGSEA. CDR3 protein: CSVGAGDYGYTF. CDR3 sequence (DNA): TGCAGCGTGGGTGCAGGGGATTATGGCTACACCTTC. Complete variable domain (other parts from reference TRBV29-1 and TRBJ1-2): SAVISQKPSRDICQRGTSLTIQCQVDSQVTMMFWYRQQPGQSLTLIATANQGSEATYESGFVIDKFPISRPNLTFSTLTVSNMSPEDSSIYLCSVGAGDYGYTFGSGTRLTVV.

Notes on this clonotype: At one end, the junction sequence differs from germline, possibly due to a read error. The rearrangement joins TRBV3-1 to TRBJ2-2; no firm D call. Germline V CDR1 and CDR2: LGHDT, YNNKEL (reference sequence). CDR3 length: 12 amino acids. CDR3 sequence: CSSSREAGELFF. The CDR3 nucleotides read TGTTCCAGCAGCCGAGAGGCCGGGGAGCTGTTTTTT.

Note on this clonotype: Possible read error: a much larger clone is one base away. The V call is TRBV10-3, the J call TRBJ2-7, with 7 bases lining up with TRBD1. The V gene end was trimmed by 10 bases and the J gene end by 2 bases; junction bases not matched to a gene: 11. The CDR3 runs 14 residues. Germline V lookup: CDR1 ENHRY, CDR2 SYGVKD. CDR3 sequence: CASASRQGAYEQYF. For the CDR3, the DNA is TGTGCCAGCGCGAGCCGACAGGGAGCCTACGAGCAGTACTTC.

This clonotype appeared many times. The chain combines TRBV20-1 with TRBJ2-7; TRBD1 aligns across 7 bases. This CDR3 is built from 13 residues. Germline V gives CDR1 DFQATT, CDR2 SNEGSKA (reference sequence). Trimming cost V 6 bases and J 2 bases; bases outside gene matches: 7. The CDR3 coding sequence is TGCAGTGCCGGGACAGTTCTGACCTACGAGCAGTACTTC. Amino acid sequence: CSAGTVLTYEQYF.

This clonotype was counted many times. The V and J genes are TRBV27 and TRBJ2-1, with 7 bases matching TRBD2. The CDR3 extends over 16 amino acids. Germline CDR1 and CDR2: MNHEY and SMNVEV (reference sequence). V dropped 5 bases and J dropped 2; count of bases not matched to a gene: 9. For the CDR3, the DNA is TGTGCCAGCAGTCCCCTGACTAGCATTACCTACAATGAGCAGTTCTTC. Protein sequence: CASSPLTSITYNEQFF.

The V gene is TRBV15, the J gene TRBJ2-1, with 7 bases aligning to TRBD1. The CDR3 consists of 15 residues. J gave up 6 bases and V 4 bases, and 9 bases lay outside the gene matches. In germline, CDR1 is LNHNV, CDR2 YYDKDF (reference sequence). The CDR3 sequence is CATSKTGTALNEQFF. CDR3 sequence (DNA): TGTGCCACCAGCAAAACCGGGACAGCGCTCAATGAGCAGTTCTTC.

The genes are TRBV6-6 and TRBJ1-4; 8 bases agree with TRBD1. CDR1 and CDR2 from the germline V gene are MNHNY and SVGAGI (reference sequence). After removal of 6 bases from V and 5 bases from J, the junction contained 5 bases not matched to a gene. This CDR3 spans 14 amino acids. As DNA, the CDR3 is TGTGCCAGCAGAGGGACAGGAGAAAATGAAAAACTGTTTTTT. Its protein is CASRGTGENEKLFF.

This chain connects TRBV29-1 to TRBJ2-5; 9 bases map to TRBD1. The DNA matches TRBJ2-7 better at its end, which makes the J call doubtful. The CDR3 runs 15 residues. Germline assignment: CDR1 SQVTM and CDR2 ANQGSEA. The CDR3 DNA is TGCAGCGTTCGCATTCCGGGACAGGGAGTTCGCGAGCAGTACTTC. It translates to CSVRIPGQGVREQYF.

The chain couples TRBV29-1 to TRBJ2-7; possible D gene TRBD2, 5 bases. Per the germline V gene, CDR1 is SQVTM and CDR2 is ANQGSEA. The CDR3 consists of 14 residues. Trimming took off 4 bases at V and 6 bases at J, with 19 bases between the two ends. CDR3 amino acids: CSVGIGGSLSEQYF. CDR3 in DNA: TGCAGCGTTGGCATAGGCGGGTCTTTGTCCGAGCAGTACTTC.

This chain joins TRBV7-9 and TRBJ1-5, with D uncertain. The germline V and J ends were trimmed by 1 base and 3 bases, with 4 bases remaining between them. Germline loops: CDR1 SEHNR, CDR2 FQNEAQ (reference sequence). This CDR3 comprises 13 residues. This CDR3 is CASSLVDNQPQHF. CDR3 in DNA: TGTGCCAGCAGCTTAGTTGACAATCAGCCCCAGCATTTT.

Turning to this clonotype: Since a much larger clone is just one base distant, this may be a read error. V gene TRBV5-1 combines with J gene TRBJ2-3, with D possibly matching TRBD2 (5 bases). Germline V gene sequence: CDR1 SGHRS, CDR2 YFSETQ. The length of the CDR3 is 16 residues. The V gene lost 3 bases and the J gene lost 3 bases, with 17 bases spanning the gap. Here the CDR3 reads CASSSRRHYGTDTQYF. The CDR3 DNA is TGCGCCAGCAGCTCGAGGAGGCACTATGGAACAGATACGCAGTATTTT.

This clonotype was seen repeatedly, ten times or more. The rearrangement links TRBV20-1 to TRBJ2-3; 16 bases fit TRBD2. The length of the CDR3 is 16 residues. The germline CDR1 and CDR2 sequences are DFQATT and SNEGSKA (reference sequence). V was clipped by 5 bases and J by 0 bases; unmatched bases: 2. The CDR3 region is CSAPGLAGGSTDTQYF. The CDR3 DNA is TGCAGTGCTCCGGGACTAGCGGGGGGGAGCACAGATACGCAGTATTTT.

V and J are TRBV28 and TRBJ1-2, with 9 bases that match TRBD1. Looked up from germline, CDR1 is MDHEN and CDR2 is SYDVKM. Trimming removed 2 bases from V and 8 bases from J; junction bases left unmatched: 9. The CDR3 is 15 amino acids. The CDR3 bases are TGTGCCAGCAGTTTACCACCACAGGGGGCGGGGGGCTACACCTTC. Amino acids: CASSLPPQGAGGYTF.

This clonotype was recorded many times. This sequence joins TRBV15 and TRBJ2-3, with 10 bases that match TRBD2. CDR1 and CDR2 from the germline V gene are LNHNV and YYDKDF (reference sequence). V lost 5 bases and J lost 1; bases outside the gene matches: 6. The CDR3 is made up of 16 amino acids. CDR3 protein: CATSLLGTSGTDTQYF. In nucleotides, the CDR3 is TGTGCCACCAGCCTTCTCGGGACTAGCGGCACAGATACGCAGTATTTT.

This clonotype has only a few counts. It may be a read error: a sequence one base away is much more abundant. The rearrangement links TRBV6-5 to TRBJ2-5, with TRBD2 matching 11 bases. The germline CDR1 and CDR2 sequences are MNHEY and SVGAGI. There are 16 residues in the CDR3. The J segment lost 11 bases and the V segment lost 0 bases, leaving 11 bases of the junction unmatched. CDR3 bases: TGTGCCAGCAGTTACTCGACTAGCGGGACTTACAATGAGCAGTACTTC. This sequence encodes CASSYSTSGTYNEQYF.

This clonotype was recorded many times. J is TRBJ2-1 and V is TRBV5-1, with 8 nucleotides matching TRBD1. The CDR3 runs to 17 residues. Germline-derived CDR1 and CDR2 are SGHRS and YFSETQ. The V segment lost 0 bases and the J segment 7 bases; nucleotides outside the gene matches: 12. The CDR3 region has the DNA TGCGCCAGCAGCTTGGCCCGGTCCGCAGGGGGCTCGAATGAGCAGTTCTTC. This gives the protein CASSLARSAGGSNEQFF.

This clonotype was found a few times. V and J are TRBV6-2 or TRBV6-3 and TRBJ1-5, with D possibly TRBD1 on 6 matching bases. Trimming pared 1 base from V and 5 bases from J, leaving 12 bases between. There are 15 residues in the CDR3. Germline CDR1 MNHEY, CDR2 SVGEGT. CDR3 loop: CASSYLGDTHQPQHF. The CDR3 DNA reads TGTGCCAGCAGTTACTTAGGGGACACCCATCAGCCCCAGCATTTT.

CDR3 region: CASSKGGTGLRSEQFF. The DNA of the CDR3 is TGTGCCAGCAGCAAAGGGGGGACAGGGCTACGCAGTGAGCAGTTCTTC. This sequence joins TRBV21-1 and TRBJ2-1; the DNA was not used to check the table's D call, TRBD1. TRBV21-1 is flagged as a pseudogene. The CDR3 consists of 16 residues.

In regard to this clonotype: Germline is not matched at one junction end, which may reflect a read error. The J gene is TRBJ1-1, the V gene TRBV5-1, with a weak D call TRBD1 (6 bases). The germline V gene has CDR1 SGHRS and CDR2 YFSETQ. There are 13 residues in the CDR3. This CDR3 is CASSGVGDTEAFF. In DNA, the CDR3 is TGCGCCAGCAGCGGGGTGGGGGACACTGAAGCCTTCTTT.

This clonotype was observed many times. CDR3 loop: CASSFGDRTDRELFF. In DNA form, the CDR3 reads TGCGCCAGCAGCTTTGGGGACAGGACCGACCGGGAGCTGTTTTTT. The V gene is TRBV5-1, the J gene TRBJ2-2; TRBD1 agrees at 8 bases. The CDR3 runs 15 residues. Looked up from germline, CDR1 is SGHRS and CDR2 is YFSETQ. The V and J ends lost 2 bases and 9 bases, in that order; junction bases with no gene match: 9.

The V call is TRBV29-1, the J call TRBJ2-1, with 7 bases matching TRBD1. From germline, CDR1 is SQVTM and CDR2 ANQGSEA. The length of the CDR3 is 14 residues. Trimming cost V 2 bases and J 3 bases; bases outside gene matches: 4. CDR3 sequence: CSVEPGTVYNEQFF. CDR3 DNA sequence: TGCAGCGTTGAACCCGGGACAGTCTACAATGAGCAGTTCTTC.

Notes on this clonotype: A much larger clone is a single base away; this may be a read error. The J gene is TRBJ2-6, the V gene TRBV27, with TRBD1 identical over 11 bases. The CDR3 totals 18 residues. Germline values: CDR1 MNHEY, CDR2 SMNVEV (reference sequence). Here the CDR3 reads CVSSLRDRGTVGANVLTF. The CDR3 DNA is TGTGTCAGCAGTCTCCGGGACAGGGGGACTGTTGGGGCCAACGTCCTGACTTTC.

In regard to this clonotype: A much larger clone lies one base from this, so it may be a read error. This chain links TRBV7-9 with TRBJ2-5; D gene ambiguous. CDR3 length: 13 amino acids. Germline CDR1 SEHNR, CDR2 FQNEAQ (reference sequence). V was cut by 5 bases and J by 11 bases, with 18 bases left in between. CDR3 loop: CASSPMWYNGQYF. CDR3 DNA sequence: TGTGCCAGCAGCCCAATGTGGTACAATGGTCAGTACTTC.

This clonotype was recorded many times. The V call is TRBV20-1, the J call TRBJ2-1, with D maybe TRBD2 (6 bases). The CDR3 is 14 residues long. Between the trimmed V and J ends, which lost 6 bases and 7 bases, there was a span of 19 bases. CDR1 is DFQATT and CDR2 is SNEGSKA in the germline V gene (reference sequence). The CDR3 sequence is CSASQTAGRNEQFF. In DNA, the CDR3 is TGCAGTGCCAGCCAGACGGCTGGGAGGAATGAGCAGTTCTTC.

With regard to this clonotype: Just one base apart from a much larger clone, this may be a read error. The chain carries TRBV4-1 and TRBJ1-6; no definite D call. The CDR3 has 15 residues. The V gene's germline CDR1 is MGHRA and CDR2 YSYEKL. The CDR3 DNA reads as TGCGCCAGCAGCGGAGTTATGGGTGACAATTCACCCCTCCAATTT. Residues: CASSGVMGDNSPLQF.